A selection of T cell receptor beta chains follows, all from one sample in a study of blood T cell repertoires in COVID-19. The data were produced by immunoSEQ multiplex PCR, yet TCRdb's version contains in-frame clones alone and is incomplete. Altogether about 320,000 clones are present, about 91% being singletons, with the ten largest covering roughly 1.7%. The sequencing input was peripheral blood. These receptor sequences come from a young woman with COVID-19, enrolled during active disease. Both conserved end residues are trimmed from each CDR3. Only part of the rows carry a size: once, few, many, or a class if the clone is expanded.

abundance: -; v_gene: TRBV12-3/TRBV12-4; j_gene: TRBJ1-2; CDR3aa: ASSGPLSGYT
abundance: -; v_gene: TRBV13; j_gene: TRBJ1-4; CDR3aa: ASSSRDRSITTNEKLF
abundance: -; v_gene: TRBV6-2/TRBV6-3; j_gene: TRBJ1-4; CDR3aa: ASSYGRLATNEKLF
abundance: -; v_gene: TRBV7-8; j_gene: TRBJ1-5; CDR3aa: ASSPWAGLTLNQPQH
abundance: -; v_gene: TRBV15; j_gene: TRBJ1-5; CDR3aa: ATSRGGVSKPQH
abundance: -; v_gene: TRBV4-3; j_gene: TRBJ2-2; CDR3aa: ASSLRTSGGADGELF
abundance: once; v_gene: TRBV3-1/TRBV3-2; j_gene: TRBJ2-5; CDR3aa: ASSQGLLAGGIQETQY
abundance: -; v_gene: TRBV18; j_gene: TRBJ2-3; CDR3aa: ASSPNRLAGDRRTDTQY
abundance: -; v_gene: TRBV5-4; j_gene: TRBJ1-6; CDR3aa: ASSRDTNSPLH
abundance: -; v_gene: TRBV5-1; j_gene: TRBJ2-1; CDR3aa: ASRSGADDNEQF
abundance: -; v_gene: TRBV28; j_gene: TRBJ1-1; CDR3aa: ASLQGYTEAF
abundance: -; v_gene: TRBV6-5; j_gene: TRBJ2-5; CDR3aa: ACRLGGETQY
abundance: -; v_gene: TRBV6-5; j_gene: TRBJ1-5; CDR3aa: ASSLIKGEPQH
abundance: -; v_gene: TRBV29-1; j_gene: TRBJ2-7; CDR3aa: SVTGGPSYEQY
abundance: once; v_gene: TRBV7-9; j_gene: TRBJ2-1; CDR3aa: ASSGGLRGDEQF
abundance: -; v_gene: TRBV19; j_gene: TRBJ1-5; CDR3aa: ASSMGGHISNQPQH
abundance: -; v_gene: TRBV12-3/TRBV12-4; j_gene: TRBJ1-2; CDR3aa: ASSPFSEEGYT
abundance: -; v_gene: TRBV5-1; j_gene: TRBJ2-1; CDR3aa: ASSAEAGGSYNEQF
abundance: -; v_gene: TRBV3-1/TRBV3-2; j_gene: TRBJ2-2; CDR3aa: ASSQGTVGELF
abundance: -; v_gene: TRBV28; j_gene: TRBJ2-7; CDR3aa: ASSSRLQSYEQY
abundance: -; v_gene: TRBV2; j_gene: TRBJ1-2; CDR3aa: ASKRGANYGYT
abundance: -; v_gene: TRBV4-2; j_gene: TRBJ2-5; CDR3aa: ASSPASGQETQY